The 14 T cell receptor beta chains presented below share a single source sample, sequenced in a study of T cells in women clearing cervical HPV infection. Generated by immunoSEQ multiplex PCR, the TCRdb table keeps only in-frame clones and is missing some. Here the sample table reports tens of thousands of clones. Sequenced sample: blood buffy coat. The receptor set was obtained from a woman between 18 and 70 years old with a cervical HPV16 infection that either progressed to CIN3+ or cleared (not recorded which).

Regarding this clone: Sequencing ends 3 residues short of the CDR3 end; the germline J gene provides the rest. V is TRBV28 and J is TRBJ1-5; D might be TRBD1 (5 bases). CDR1 and CDR2 from the germline V gene are MDHEN and SYDVKM. The ends were cut back, 3 bases at V and 7 bases at J, with 19 bases in the middle. The CDR3 consists of 16 residues. CDR3: CASSFYIREPRQPQHF. The part of the CDR3 DNA that was read is TGTGCCAGCAGTTTTTACATCAGGGAACCTAGGCAGCCC.

Note on this clone: The read stops 3 residues short of the end of the CDR3; the missing end is completed from the germline J gene. The chain links TRBV30 to TRBJ2-1; 14 bases match TRBD2. Germline V gives CDR1 GTSNPN, CDR2 SVGIG (reference sequence). The V segment lost 8 bases and the J segment 8 bases; nucleotides outside the gene matches: 2. The length of the CDR3 is 12 residues. The CDR3 sequence is CAGTSGGYEQFF. CDR3 DNA, as far as it was read: TGTGCCGGGACTAGCGGGGGTTATGAG.

Regarding this clone: The read falls 3 residues short of the CDR3 end, and the missing part is taken from the germline J gene. J is TRBJ2-4 and V is TRBV30, with D tentatively TRBD1 (5 bases). The CDR3 is 14 residues long. Per germline, CDR1 GTSNPN and CDR2 SVGIG (reference sequence). This CDR3 is CAWRENRRPYGQYF. Partial CDR3 DNA: TGTGCCTGGAGGGAAAACAGGCGACCCTATGGT.

For this clone: The read ends 3 residues before the CDR3 terminus; that terminus is restored from the germline J gene. V usage is TRBV19 and J usage is TRBJ1-1; 8 nucleotides agree with TRBD1. The germline V gene encodes CDR1 LNHDA and CDR2 SQIVND (reference sequence). The CDR3 covers 16 residues. The V segment lost 4 bases and the J segment 3 bases; nucleotides outside the gene matches: 10. Partial CDR3 DNA: TGTGCCAGTAGTACCTCCGGACAGGGCGGGGACACTGAA. Translation gives CASSTSGQGGDTE. The complete CDR3 sequence is CASSTSGQGGDTEAFF.

Details on this clone: The CDR3 goes on 3 residues after the read ends, and that part is filled in from the germline J gene. The chain couples TRBV7-9 to TRBJ2-1; unclear D gene. In germline, CDR1 is SEHNR, CDR2 FQNEAQ (reference sequence). The CDR3 totals 13 residues. V lost 2 bases and J 7 bases, leaving 9 bases between the germline ends. The CDR3 region is CASSLNRENEQFF. CDR3 DNA, as far as it was read: TGTGCCAGCAGCTTAAATAGAGAAAATGAG.

Comments on this clone: From the germline J gene comes the end of the CDR3, since the read stops 3 residues before it. V usage is TRBV18 and J usage is TRBJ2-6; D possibly corresponds to TRBD1 (6 bases). Germline V gives CDR1 KGHSH, CDR2 LQKENI. The CDR3 runs to 16 residues. V gave up 4 bases and J gave up 2 bases, with 12 bases separating them. CDR3 protein: CASSREGGAGANVLTF. The part of the CDR3 DNA that was read is TGTGCCAGCTCACGGGAAGGGGGAGCTGGGGCCAACGTC.

As to this clone: The read ends 3 residues before the CDR3 terminus; that terminus is restored from the germline J gene. The rearrangement joins TRBV27 to TRBJ2-7, with TRBD2 matching over 14 bases. Germline-derived CDR1 and CDR2 are MNHEY and SMNVEV (reference sequence). V lost 6 bases, J lost 5 bases, and 12 bases stayed unmatched. The CDR3 has 17 amino acids. The covered CDR3 bases are TGTGCCAGCAGGGGACCGGGACTAGCGGGAGAATTTCACGAG. Translating gives CASRGPGLAGEFHE. The full CDR3 protein is CASRGPGLAGEFHEQYF.

Details on this clone: Coverage ceases 3 residues before the CDR3 finishes, and the germline J gene fills in the end. The chain combines TRBV7-9 with TRBJ2-7, with 10 bases matching TRBD2. This CDR3 comprises 15 residues. The J segment lost 4 bases and the V segment lost 7 bases, leaving 10 bases of the junction unmatched. Germline CDR1 reads SEHNR; CDR2 reads FQNEAQ (reference sequence). CDR3 in amino acids: CASTLNKREGYEQYF. CDR3 DNA (partial): TGTGCCAGCACCTTGAACAAGCGGGAGGGTTACGAG.

Concerning this clone itself: Read sequence stops 3 residues before the CDR3 end, and the germline J gene provides the missing end. The chain uses TRBV30 and TRBJ1-5, with 7 bases identical to TRBD1. CDR3 length: 15 amino acids. J was trimmed by 5 bases and V by 2 bases; bases with no gene match: 9. Germline V CDR1 and CDR2: GTSNPN, SVGIG (reference sequence). The CDR3 here is CAWSLPGQYYQPQHF. The covered CDR3 bases are TGTGCCTGGAGTTTACCGGGACAGTACTATCAGCCC.

Comments on this clone: Sequencing ends 3 residues short of the CDR3 end; the germline J gene provides the rest. This chain uses TRBV19 with TRBJ2-1, with 7 bases matching TRBD2. CDR3 length: 16 amino acids. Looked up from germline, CDR1 is LNHDA and CDR2 is SQIVND (reference sequence). The trim removed 3 bases at V and 4 bases at J, leaving 9 bases unmatched. CDR3 DNA, as far as it was read: TGTGCCAGTAGTATCCCCCTAGCGGAGAGATACAATGAG. It encodes CASSIPLAERYNE. The full-length CDR3 reads as CASSIPLAERYNEQFF.

As concerns this clone: The CDR3 is cut off 3 residues early in the read; its end comes from the germline J gene. The same CDR3 arises from other DNA sequences in this sample as well. The chain employs TRBV2 and TRBJ2-3; 9 bases fit TRBD2. Germline V CDR1 and CDR2: SNHLY, FYNNEI. With V trimmed by 4 bases and J by 3 bases, 2 bases remained unmatched. The CDR3 extends over 14 amino acids. The CDR3 reads CASSGTSATDTQYF. The CDR3 bases that were read are TGTGCCAGCAGTGGGACTAGCGCTACAGATACG.

The chain's CDR3 is CASSLIKTDKKLFF. CDR3 DNA (partial): TGTGCCAGCAGCTTGATTAAGACAGATAAAAAA. The chain employs TRBV7-3 and TRBJ1-4, with a weak D call TRBD1 (5 bases). The read terminates 3 residues before the CDR3 end, so the remaining end is supplied by the germline J gene. Germline V gene lookup returns CDR1 SGHTA and CDR2 FQGTGA. V shed 3 bases and J shed 9 bases, with 14 bases lying between them. The CDR3 is 14 amino acids.

Remarks on this clone: The read gets to within 3 residues of the CDR3 end, and the germline J gene fills in the rest. The genes are TRBV19 and TRBJ2-2; TRBD2 agrees at 8 bases. This CDR3 is 16 amino acids long. Looked up from germline, CDR1 is LNHDA and CDR2 is SQIVND (reference sequence). J gave up 2 bases and V 10 bases, and 12 bases lay outside the gene matches. The covered CDR3 bases are TGTGCCACCACCAGGACGGGGGGGCTAAACACCGGGGAG. Translation gives CATTRTGGLNTGE. The CDR3 reads in full as CATTRTGGLNTGELFF.

Comments on this clone: The junction departs from germline at one end; a sequencing error may be responsible. The sequenced fragment ends 3 residues before the CDR3 boundary, so the rest is inferred from the germline J gene. Other DNA sequences within the sample encode an identical CDR3. V is TRBV4-2 and J is TRBJ2-2; D may be TRBD1 (6 bases). Germline-derived CDR1 and CDR2 are LGHNA and YNFKEQ. The CDR3 spans 15 residues. This CDR3 is CASSHLKQGSGELFF. Incomplete CDR3 DNA: TGTGCTAGCAGCCACCTAAAACAGGGTTCCGGGGAG.